This TCR beta chain was sequenced in a study of blood T cell repertoires in COVID-19. Per the germline V gene, CDR1 is SGHNT and CDR2 is YYREEE (reference sequence). Between the trimmed V and J ends, which lost 0 bases and 5 bases, there was a span of 8 bases. This CDR3 is built from 13 residues. How the authors handled the data: The authors estimated nucleated cell counts from reference gene primer amplification. Using immunoSEQ multiplex PCR, the repertoire was profiled, and TCRdb retains in-frame clones only, with some absent. V and J calls and clone size are those listed in that table; D and trimming were worked out from the DNA. The sample lists 40,000 to 50,000 clones, about 87% occurring once.

Sequences were obtained from peripheral blood. The rearrangement uses TRBV5-4 and TRBJ2-5; D is unclear. The TCR sequence derives from a woman older than 75 with COVID-19, enrolled during active disease. CDR3 in DNA: TGTGCCAGCAGCTTGGGGCATATCGAGACCCAGTACTTC. This sequence encodes CASSLGHIETQYF.